The clone carrying this T cell receptor (beta chain) was seen once. This specimen belongs to a study of blood T cell repertoires in COVID-19. Study overall: PBMCs, B-cell-depleted T cells, or T cells provided the cDNA or gDNA that made up the material.

Per germline, CDR1 MGHRA and CDR2 YSYEKL. The CDR3 extends over 16 amino acids. Trimming stripped 0 bases from V and 5 bases from J, with 11 bases between. The study recruited people aged about 18 to 95 years across some 23 US areas. Recovery meant two consecutive negative NP/OP PCR tests, professional clearance, or resolved symptoms. In the study's own analysis: It was from reference gene primer amplification that nucleated cell counts were estimated. TCRdb's copy holds only in-frame clones and misses some; the assay was immunoSEQ multiplex PCR. That table is the source of V, J and clone size, and D and trimming were worked out from the DNA. The sample lists about 480,000 clones; roughly 90% were seen once.

The genes are TRBV4-1 and TRBJ1-6, with TRBD1 as a possible D gene (6 bases). Sequencing was done on a sample of PBMCs or T cells enriched from blood (not recorded which). The source of this sequence is a woman between 35 and 50 years old who had recovered from COVID-19. This CDR3 reads CASSQEQGPNNSPLHF. The CDR3 region has the DNA TGCGCCAGCAGCCAAGAACAGGGACCGAATAATTCACCCCTCCACTTT.